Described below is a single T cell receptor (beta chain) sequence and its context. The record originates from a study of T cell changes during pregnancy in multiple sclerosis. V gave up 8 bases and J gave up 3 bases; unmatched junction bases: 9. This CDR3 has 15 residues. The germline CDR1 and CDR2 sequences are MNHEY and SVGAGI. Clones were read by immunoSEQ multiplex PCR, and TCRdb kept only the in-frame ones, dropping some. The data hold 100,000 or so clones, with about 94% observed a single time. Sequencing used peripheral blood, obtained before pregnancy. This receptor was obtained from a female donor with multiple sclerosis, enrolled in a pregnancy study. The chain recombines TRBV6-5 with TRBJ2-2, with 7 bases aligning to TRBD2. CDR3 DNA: TGTGCCAGCGGGACCGGGACTACCTACACCGGGGAGCTGTTTTTT. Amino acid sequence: CASGTGTTYTGELFF.